The rows below give T cell receptor beta chains drawn from one sample of a study of T cells in Graves' hyperthyroidism and ophthalmopathy. TCRdb reprocessed the multiplex PCR reads with MiXCR, giving one entry per CDR3 protein. This table has 350,000 or so distinct CDR3 sequences, less than 20% appearing once. Specimen: blood. The source is a woman in her thirties or forties with Graves' ophthalmopathy. The CDR3 runs from the conserved cysteine through the conserved F or W. Each record gives: CDR3 protein, CDR3 DNA, clone size, D gene, J gene, V gene. The D gene is left open where the match is weak. Size tells how often a clone was seen (once, few, many) or the class of an expanded clone, and some rows leave it out.

CDR3: CASSFAGHPFYEQYF; DNA: TGTGCCAGCAGTTTCGCCGGTCATCCATTCTACGAGCAGTACTTC; size: many; D: -; J: TRBJ2-7; V: TRBV28
CDR3: CASSLIEGTYEQYF; DNA: TGTGCCAGCAGCCTAATCGAGGGGACCTACGAGCAGTACTTC; size: many; D: -; J: TRBJ2-7; V: TRBV27
CDR3: CASSLRLMGQQTIYGYTF; DNA: TGCGCCAGCAGCCTCCGCCTCATGGGACAGCAGACGATCTATGGCTACACCTTC; size: many; D: TRBD1; J: TRBJ1-2; V: TRBV4-1
CDR3: CSVTGGVVTEAFF; DNA: TGCAGCGTTACAGGGGGCGTGGTCACTGAAGCTTTCTTT; size: many; D: TRBD1; J: TRBJ1-1; V: TRBV29-1
CDR3: CASSEEGHYEQYF; DNA: TGTGCCAGCAGTGAAGAGGGACACTACGAGCAGTACTTC; size: many; D: -; J: TRBJ2-7; V: TRBV6-1
CDR3: CASSLSGRAVGGELFF; DNA: TGTGCCAGCAGTTTGAGCGGGAGGGCCGTAGGCGGGGAGCTGTTTTTT; size: many; D: TRBD2; J: TRBJ2-2; V: TRBV12-3/TRBV12-4
CDR3: CASSPRQGLGNQPQHF; DNA: TGTGCCAGCAGCCCTCGACAGGGTTTAGGCAATCAGCCCCAGCATTTT; size: many; D: TRBD1; J: TRBJ1-5; V: TRBV28
CDR3: CASSPAIGYEGSNQPQHF; DNA: TGTGCCAGCAGTCCCGCGATAGGGTACGAAGGGAGCAATCAGCCCCAGCATTTT; size: many; D: -; J: TRBJ1-5; V: TRBV6-4
CDR3: CASSQAFF; DNA: TGTGCCAGCAGTCAAGCTTTCTTT; size: -; D: -; J: TRBJ1-1; V: TRBV12-3/TRBV12-4
CDR3: CASSIDLASGRWFTGELFF; DNA: TGTGCCAGTAGTATAGATCTCGCTAGCGGGAGATGGTTCACCGGGGAGCTGTTTTTT; size: many; D: TRBD2; J: TRBJ2-2; V: TRBV19
CDR3: CASSREQGVNSPLHF; DNA: TGCGCCAGCAGCCGGGAACAGGGGGTGAATTCACCCCTCCACTTT; size: -; D: TRBD1; J: TRBJ1-6; V: TRBV4-3
CDR3: CASSLQGLAGEHEQYF; DNA: TGTGCCAGCAGTTTGCAGGGACTAGCGGGAGAACACGAGCAGTACTTC; size: -; D: TRBD2; J: TRBJ2-7; V: TRBV12-3/TRBV12-4
CDR3: CASSIGAQPQHF; DNA: TGTGCCAGTAGTATAGGGGCCCAGCCCCAGCATTTT; size: many; D: -; J: TRBJ1-5; V: TRBV19
CDR3: CASRSGALAKNIQYF; DNA: TGTGCCAGTAGGTCAGGGGCCCTAGCCAAAAACATTCAGTACTTC; size: once; D: -; J: TRBJ2-4; V: TRBV19
CDR3: CASSPSVAGGTGELFF; DNA: TGTGCCAGCAGTCCGAGCGTAGCGGGAGGAACCGGGGAGCTGTTTTTT; size: -; D: TRBD2; J: TRBJ2-2; V: TRBV28
CDR3: CASSSQTSGARGEQFF; DNA: TGTGCCAGCAGCTCACAGACTAGCGGGGCGCGGGGTGAGCAGTTCTTC; size: many; D: TRBD2; J: TRBJ2-1; V: TRBV7-6
CDR3: CASSTGTSSYEQYF; DNA: TGTGCCAGCAGCACCGGGACTAGCTCCTACGAGCAGTACTTC; size: many; D: TRBD2; J: TRBJ2-7; V: TRBV7-6
CDR3: CASGWTGLVSGELFF; DNA: TGCGCCAGCGGATGGACAGGACTTGTAAGCGGGGAGCTGTTTTTT; size: many; D: TRBD1; J: TRBJ2-2; V: TRBV5-1
CDR3: CASSVTSGSGHEQYF; DNA: TGTGCCAGCAGTGTTACTAGCGGGAGTGGCCACGAGCAGTACTTC; size: many; D: TRBD2; J: TRBJ2-7; V: TRBV6-1
CDR3: CASSVQAGASYGYTF; DNA: TGTGCCAGCAGCGTACAGGCAGGGGCCTCCTATGGCTACACCTTC; size: many; D: -; J: TRBJ1-2; V: TRBV9
CDR3: CSARGAGGNYEQYF; DNA: TGCAGTGCTAGAGGGGCAGGGGGAAACTACGAGCAGTACTTC; size: many; D: TRBD1; J: TRBJ2-7; V: TRBV20-1
CDR3: CASSYSSYGAEQYF; DNA: TGTGCCAGCAGTTACTCATCGTATGGAGCAGAGCAGTACTTC; size: -; D: -; J: TRBJ2-7; V: TRBV6-5
CDR3: CASSYWERNNEQFF; DNA: TGTGCCAGCAGTTACTGGGAAAGAAACAATGAGCAGTTCTTC; size: many; D: -; J: TRBJ2-1; V: TRBV6-5
CDR3: CASSLGETSGSFEQYF; DNA: TGCGCCAGCAGCTTGGGAGAGACTAGCGGGAGTTTCGAGCAGTACTTC; size: few; D: TRBD2; J: TRBJ2-7; V: TRBV5-1
CDR3: CASSPRLAGVDRELFF; DNA: TGCGCCAGCAGCCCGCGACTAGCGGGAGTTGACAGGGAGCTGTTTTTT; size: many; D: TRBD2; J: TRBJ2-2; V: TRBV5-1
CDR3: CSVLAGGPQDEQYF; DNA: TGCAGCGTCCTAGCGGGAGGGCCTCAAGACGAGCAGTACTTC; size: many; D: TRBD2; J: TRBJ2-7; V: TRBV29-1
CDR3: CASSLGRDITGELFF; DNA: TGTGCTAGCAGCTTAGGTCGCGACATTACCGGGGAGCTGTTTTTT; size: many; D: -; J: TRBJ2-2; V: TRBV7-7
CDR3: CASSLSRNTGELSF; DNA: TGTGCCAGCAGTTTAAGCAGGAACACCGGGGAGCTGTCTTTT; size: -; D: -; J: TRBJ2-2; V: TRBV12-3/TRBV12-4
CDR3: CASSTGIRQDRYTF; DNA: TGCGCCAGCAGCACCGGTATCCGACAGGACCGCTACACCTTC; size: many; D: -; J: TRBJ1-2; V: TRBV5-1
CDR3: CASSYSSIGNTEAFF; DNA: TGTGCCAGCAGTTACTCGTCGATAGGGAACACTGAAGCTTTCTTT; size: many; D: -; J: TRBJ1-1; V: TRBV6-2/TRBV6-3
CDR3: CASSLSGGGLQETQYF; DNA: TGTGCCAGCAGCTTATCTGGCGGGGGCCTCCAAGAGACCCAGTACTTC; size: many; D: -; J: TRBJ2-5; V: TRBV7-9
CDR3: CASSISQGGGYGYTF; DNA: TGTGCCAGTAGTATCTCCCAAGGGGGCGGCTATGGCTACACCTTC; size: -; D: TRBD1; J: TRBJ1-2; V: TRBV19
CDR3: CASSYIFPAGELFF; DNA: TGTGCCAGCAGTTACATCTTTCCCGCCGGGGAGCTGTTTTTT; size: -; D: -; J: TRBJ2-2; V: TRBV6-5
CDR3: CSASTGGETQYF; DNA: TGCAGTGCTAGCACGGGGGGGGAGACCCAGTACTTC; size: -; D: TRBD2; J: TRBJ2-5; V: TRBV20-1
CDR3: CASSPSRGRDGTQYF; DNA: TGTGCCAGCAGCCCTTCCAGGGGGCGCGACGGGACCCAGTACTTC; size: few; D: TRBD1; J: TRBJ2-5; V: TRBV7-9
CDR3: CSVVWGGNTEAFF; DNA: TGCAGCGTTGTCTGGGGAGGGAACACTGAAGCTTTCTTT; size: many; D: -; J: TRBJ1-1; V: TRBV29-1
CDR3: CASGRSWGAQTQYF; DNA: TGTGCCAGCGGAAGATCTTGGGGCGCGCAGACCCAGTACTTC; size: -; D: -; J: TRBJ2-5; V: TRBV6-2/TRBV6-3
CDR3: CASSFSWRSSYNSPLHF; DNA: TGTGCCAGCAGTTTTTCTTGGAGAAGCTCCTATAATTCACCCCTCCACTTT; size: many; D: -; J: TRBJ1-6; V: TRBV27